The clone carrying this T cell receptor (beta chain) has ten or more counts. This CDR3 is 10 amino acids long. Trimming cost V 5 bases and J 7 bases, with 5 bases left between them. Germline CDR1 is SEHNR and CDR2 is FQNEAQ (reference sequence). The data derive from a study of T cells in Graves' hyperthyroidism and ophthalmopathy. Study overall: Blood was drawn when the patient was first diagnosed and still untreated.

From RNA transcripts, TCR beta CDR3 regions were amplified. The HTBI primer set served for first-round RT-PCR of the TCR CDR3. TCRdb re-analysed the multiplex PCR reads in MiXCR, keeping a single row per CDR3 protein. The sample holds a few hundred thousand distinct CDR3 sequences, approximately 15% seen once. The study left out patients who had uncontrolled infection, other autoimmune disease, pregnancy or lactation. Thyroid ultrasound, orbital computed tomography, clinical symptoms, and serum thyroxine and TRAb underpinned diagnoses. Fresh peripheral blood, around 9.3 ml, was the source of the PBMCs.

The sequencing sample was made of blood. This clonotype originated in a woman younger than 30 with Graves' hyperthyroidism that later progressed to Graves' ophthalmopathy. This rearrangement joins TRBV7-9 to TRBJ1-1; D gene uncertain. Here the CDR3 reads CASSAIEAFF. Written as DNA, the CDR3 is TGTGCCAGCAGCGCAATTGAAGCTTTCTTT. The full variable domain, in which reference TRBV7-9 and TRBJ1-1 provide the parts outside the CDR3, is DTGVSQNPRHKITKRGQNVTFRCDPISEHNRLYWYRQTLGQGPEFLTYFQNEAQLEKSRLLSDRFSAERPKGSFSTLEIQRTEQGDSAMYLCASSAIEAFFGQGTRLTVV.